Shown below are 27 T cell receptor beta chains from a single sample sequenced in a study of regulatory T cells in long-lasting Graves disease. HTBI primers from iRepertoire and Arm-PCR of CDR3 regions yielded the TCR beta libraries. TCRdb fed the multiplex PCR reads into MiXCR, producing one record per CDR3 protein. The data hold 500,000 to 700,000 distinct CDR3 sequences, with around 15% observed a single time. The time point denotes: newly diagnosed GD, antithyroid drugs for less than 3 months. TCR sequences were obtained from RNA taken from PBMCs. The data were also submitted as part of a second study, on T cells in Graves' hyperthyroidism and ophthalmopathy.

Sample: peripheral blood mononuclear cells (PBMCs), taken at new diagnosis, from a patient treated with antithyroid drugs. The receptors stem from a woman aged 25-40 years with Graves disease.

This clonotype was seen at least ten times. The gene calls are TRBV29-1 and TRBJ2-1; 9 nucleotides line up with TRBD2. This CDR3 has 14 amino acids. V trimming: 7 bases; J trimming: 2 bases; junction bases outside the gene matches: 6. From germline, CDR1 is SQVTM and CDR2 ANQGSEA. CDR3 residues: CSGKGLAAYNEQFF. DNA for the CDR3: TGCAGCGGGAAGGGACTAGCAGCCTACAATGAGCAGTTCTTC.

For this clonotype: Since a much larger clone is just one base distant, this may be a read error. The chain joins TRBV11-1 to TRBJ1-2; D is ambiguous. Germline assignment: CDR1 SGHAT and CDR2 FQDESV (reference sequence). There are 13 residues in the CDR3. CDR3 sequence (DNA): TGTGCCAGCAGCTTGACTCTCGACTATGGCCACACCTTC. This gives the protein CASSLTLDYGHTF.

This chain uses TRBV3-1 with TRBJ2-1; 7 positions agree with TRBD2. CDR3 size: 17 residues. After removal of 0 bases from V and 8 bases from J, the junction contained 13 bases not matched to a gene. Germline V CDR1 and CDR2: LGHDT, YNNKEL (reference sequence). Here the CDR3 DNA reads TGTGCCAGCAGCCAAGAGTCAGCGTGGACTAGTTGGGATGAGCAGTTCTTC. Its translation: CASSQESAWTSWDEQFF.

This clonotype was seen a few times. The chain joins TRBV6-2 or TRBV6-3 to TRBJ2-5, with 7 bases identical to TRBD2. This CDR3 is built from 14 residues. CDR1 and CDR2 (germline): MNHEY, SVGEGT. V lost 6 bases and J lost 5; bases outside the gene matches: 9. This CDR3 reads CASRRRAGRETQYF. The CDR3 coding sequence is TGTGCCAGCAGGCGCCGAGCGGGGCGGGAGACCCAGTACTTC.

The sample holds one count of this clonotype. This clone may be a read error of a much larger clone one base away. This chain connects TRBV19 to TRBJ2-7; TRBD1 is a possible D gene (6 bases). Germline CDR1 LNHDA, CDR2 SQIVND (reference sequence). This CDR3 is built from 15 residues. The chain's CDR3 is CARSFGPGESYEQYF. The CDR3 nucleotides are TGTGCCCGTAGTTTTGGTCCAGGGGAATCCTACGAGCAGTACTTC. Supplemented by reference TRBV19 and TRBJ2-7, the full variable domain reads DGGITQSPKYLFRKEGQNVTLSCEQNLNHDAMYWYRQDPGQGLRLIYYSQIVNDFQKGDIAEGYSVSREKKESFPLTVTSAQKNPTAFYLCARSFGPGESYEQYFGPGTRLTVT.

This sequence joins TRBV9 and TRBJ2-2, with TRBD2 matching over 9 bases. V shed 1 base and J 7 bases; nucleotides not matched to a gene: 5. Germline values: CDR1 SGDLS, CDR2 YYNGEE. The CDR3 runs 15 residues. The CDR3 protein is CASSVRREGHGELFF. The DNA for the CDR3 is TGTGCCAGCAGCGTACGGCGGGAGGGTCACGGGGAGCTGTTTTTT. The full variable domain, in which reference TRBV9 and TRBJ2-2 provide the parts outside the CDR3, is DSGVTQTPKHLITATGQRVTLRCSPRSGDLSVYWYQQSLDQGLQFLIQYYNGEERAKGNILERFSAQQFPDLHSELNLSSLELGDSALYFCASSVRREGHGELFFGEGSRLTVL.

The rearrangement joins TRBV20-1 to TRBJ2-1; 10 nucleotides line up with TRBD2. CDR3 length equals 16 residues. CDR1 and CDR2 (germline): DFQATT, SNEGSKA (reference sequence). J gave up 6 bases and V 5 bases, and 13 bases lay outside the gene matches. The CDR3 here is CSAWVPGLAPFNEQFF. CDR3 DNA sequence: TGCAGTGCTTGGGTCCCGGGACTAGCGCCATTCAATGAGCAGTTCTTC.

The rearrangement uses TRBV20-1 and TRBJ1-5; D is ambiguous. The germline V gene encodes CDR1 DFQATT and CDR2 SNEGSKA (reference sequence). The length of the CDR3 is 13 residues. V gave up 0 bases and J gave up 3 bases, with 6 bases separating them. The CDR3: CSARDDINQPQHF. The CDR3 DNA reads TGCAGTGCTAGAGACGACATCAATCAGCCCCAGCATTTT.

Remarks on this clonotype: A read error may explain this, as a much larger clone is one base away. J is TRBJ2-1 and V is TRBV7-9; 8 nucleotides agree with TRBD2. The germline CDR1 and CDR2 sequences are SEHNR and FQNEAQ (reference sequence). The CDR3 spans 15 residues. CDR3 nucleotides: TGTGCCAGCAGCATTAGCGGGATCGCCTACAATGAGCAGTCCTTC. As protein: CASSISGIAYNEQSF.

The chain has TRBV28 and TRBJ1-1; D is perhaps TRBD1 (5 bases). Germline CDR1 MDHEN, CDR2 SYDVKM. The CDR3 has 17 amino acids. With 10 bases removed from V and 1 base from J, the gap between germline ends came to 25 bases. CDR3 amino acids: CATGGSGAREKNTEAFF. CDR3 sequence (DNA): TGTGCCACCGGAGGTTCCGGGGCCAGGGAGAAGAACACTGAAGCTTTCTTT.

This clonotype was seen ten or more times. The chain has TRBV7-2 and TRBJ1-1; possible D gene TRBD1, 5 bases. This CDR3 has 13 amino acids. Germline V gene data show CDR1 as SGHTA and CDR2 as FQGNSA. Trimming took 1 base from V and 4 from J, leaving 7 bases between them. The chain's CDR3 is CASSLGRATEAFF. DNA for the CDR3: TGTGCCAGCAGCTTAGGCAGGGCCACTGAAGCTTTCTTT.

This clonotype was detected only once. The gene calls are TRBV7-9 and TRBJ1-4; D not resolved. The CDR3 loop spans 15 amino acids. Per the germline V gene, CDR1 is SEHNR and CDR2 is FQNEAQ (reference sequence). Trimming stripped 4 bases from V and 0 bases from J, with 9 bases between. CDR3 nucleotide sequence: TGTGCCAGCAGCTCGCAGGCGACAACTAATGAAAAACTGTTTTTT. Translation gives CASSSQATTNEKLFF.

This chain uses TRBV12-3 or TRBV12-4 with TRBJ1-5; D is unresolved. This CDR3 spans 13 amino acids. V lost 2 bases to trimming and J lost 5 bases, with 7 bases between them. The CDR3 DNA reads as TGTGCCAGCAGTTTAAGAATGCATCAGCCCCAGCATTTT. Translation gives CASSLRMHQPQHF.

This clonotype was found many times. The CDR3 DNA reads as TGTGCCAGCAGTATCCCGGACCCTGGAAACACCATATATTTT. This sequence encodes CASSIPDPGNTIYF. V gene TRBV28 combines with J gene TRBJ1-3; D is ambiguous. The CDR3 runs 14 residues. The V end was cut by 5 bases, the J end by 2 bases, with 10 bases between. Per the germline V gene, CDR1 is MDHEN and CDR2 is SYDVKM.

Ten or more counts support this clonotype. The rearrangement joins TRBV24-1 to TRBJ2-1; 7 nucleotides match TRBD1. The CDR3 totals 15 residues. Germline assignment: CDR1 KGHDR and CDR2 SFDVKD. The V segment lost 5 bases and the J segment 8 bases; nucleotides outside the gene matches: 11. CDR3 loop: CATSVPRQGIDEQFF. In DNA, the CDR3 is TGTGCCACCAGTGTCCCTCGACAGGGCATCGATGAGCAGTTCTTC.

This clonotype has just a few counts. The chain links TRBV4-1 to TRBJ1-1; tentative D call: TRBD1 (5 bases). V was trimmed by 2 bases and J by 6 bases, leaving 13 bases between them. Germline V gives CDR1 MGHRA, CDR2 YSYEKL. CDR3 size: 14 residues. Here the CDR3 DNA reads TGCGCCAGCAGCCAATGGAGGTCGGGGGCTGAAGCTTTCTTT. Its protein is CASSQWRSGAEAFF.

CDR3 region: CAWSDRVNEQYF. In nucleotides, the CDR3 is TGTGCCTGGAGTGACAGGGTAAACGAGCAGTACTTC. The V and J genes are TRBV30 and TRBJ2-7, with D possibly TRBD1 on 6 matching bases. V was shortened by 1 base and J by 5 bases, with 9 bases between the two germline ends. There are 12 residues in the CDR3. Germline values: CDR1 GTSNPN, CDR2 SVGIG (reference sequence).

This clonotype was detected a few times. This may be a read error: a much more frequent sequence differs by one nucleotide. The V gene is TRBV28, the J gene TRBJ1-2, with TRBD1 matching over 9 bases. Germline CDR1 is MDHEN and CDR2 is SYDVKM. This CDR3 spans 13 amino acids. CDR3 sequence (DNA): TGTGCCGGCAGTTCCGGGACAGGGTATGGCTACACCTTC. Its translation is CAGSSGTGYGYTF.

This clonotype was counted many times. The chain is built from TRBV9 and TRBJ1-5; D not resolved. The CDR3 runs to 14 residues. The V end lost 2 bases, the J end lost 4 bases, and 10 bases lay between the germline ends. Germline V CDR1 and CDR2: SGDLS, YYNGEE. The CDR3 here is CASSVSGGNQPQHF. DNA of the CDR3: TGTGCCAGCAGCGTCTCCGGCGGAAATCAGCCCCAGCATTTT.

V and J are TRBV5-6 and TRBJ1-6; D is ambiguous. This CDR3 is built from 15 residues. Per germline, CDR1 SGHDT and CDR2 YYEEEE. Trimming stripped 0 bases from V and 7 bases from J, with 11 bases between. CDR3 sequence reads: CASSLGPFLNSPLHF. The CDR3 nucleotides read TGTGCCAGCAGCTTGGGGCCCTTTCTAAATTCACCCCTCCACTTT. The full variable domain, completed using reference TRBV5-6 and TRBJ1-6, is DAGVTQSPTHLIKTRGQQVTLRCSPKSGHDTVSWYQQALGQGPQFIFQYYEEEERQRGNFPDRFSGHQFPNYSSELNVNALLLGDSALYLCASSLGPFLNSPLHFGNGTRLTVT.

The genes are TRBV18 and TRBJ2-1; no reliable D call. Germline V gives CDR1 KGHSH, CDR2 LQKENI. The CDR3 is made up of 15 amino acids. Deletions cut 4 bases from V and 5 bases from J, with 15 bases between. CDR3 nucleotides: TGTGCCAGCTCACTCCCGATGGGAACCGACAATGAGCAGTTCTTC. Its translation is CASSLPMGTDNEQFF.

In this sample, this clonotype turned up many times. This sequence joins TRBV28 and TRBJ2-7; 9 bases line up with TRBD1. CDR3 length: 15 amino acids. Germline V gene sequence: CDR1 MDHEN, CDR2 SYDVKM. Unmatched junction bases numbered 4, after V lost 2 bases and J lost 2 bases. DNA of the CDR3: TGTGCCAGCAGTTTAACCGGGACAGGGACCTACGAGCAGTACTTC. It specifies CASSLTGTGTYEQYF.

This clonotype was recorded at least ten times. This chain joins TRBV12-3 or TRBV12-4 and TRBJ1-4; D is ambiguous. The CDR3 totals 15 residues. V lost 3 bases to trimming and J lost 3 bases, with 11 bases between them. CDR3 loop: CASSFSRYPNEKLFF. In DNA form, the CDR3 reads TGTGCCAGCAGTTTCAGCCGTTACCCTAATGAAAAACTGTTTTTT.

The chain couples TRBV28 to TRBJ2-7, with TRBD2 identical over 11 bases. Germline CDR1 is MDHEN and CDR2 is SYDVKM. The CDR3 sequence is 14 residues long. V shed 6 bases, J shed 3 bases, and the junction held 4 bases outside the gene matches. The CDR3 DNA sequence: TGTGCCAGCAGACTAGCGGGAGCATTCTACGAGCAGTACTTC. Amino acid sequence: CASRLAGAFYEQYF. Full variable domain (rest looked up from reference TRBV28 and TRBJ2-7): DVKVTQSSRYLVKRTGEKVFLECVQDMDHENMFWYRQDPGLGLRLIYFSYDVKMKEKGDIPEGYSVSREKKERFSLILESASTNQTSMYLCASRLAGAFYEQYFGPGTRLTVT.

There are many counts of this clonotype. The rearrangement links TRBV15 to TRBJ1-4; D is unresolved. The V and J ends lost 3 bases and 10 bases respectively, with 18 bases between them. Germline V gene sequence: CDR1 LNHNV, CDR2 YYDKDF (reference sequence). This CDR3 contains 15 residues. Here the CDR3 DNA reads TGTGCCACCAGCAGCACAGCCCATGATAAGGGAAAACTGTTTTTT. Encoded protein: CATSSTAHDKGKLFF.

The chain combines TRBV28 with TRBJ1-5; TRBD1 matches at 7 bases. This CDR3 is 13 amino acids long. J gave up 5 bases and V 6 bases, and 4 bases lay outside the gene matches. Germline CDR1 reads MDHEN; CDR2 reads SYDVKM. In DNA, the CDR3 is TGTGCCAGCAGGGGCACAGGGGATCAGCCCCAGCATTTT. It yields the protein CASRGTGDQPQHF.

This clonotype has ten or more counts. This sequence joins TRBV20-1 and TRBJ2-7, with 10 positions matching TRBD2. Trimming removed 1 base from V and 3 bases from J; junction bases left unmatched: 3. The germline gives CDR1 DFQATT, CDR2 SNEGSKA (reference sequence). The CDR3 is 14 residues long. The CDR3 loop is CSARAGTSVYEQYF. DNA for the CDR3: TGCAGTGCTAGAGCGGGGACTAGCGTCTACGAGCAGTACTTC.